This entry describes one T cell receptor beta chain. This specimen comes from a study of blood T cell repertoires in COVID-19. This CDR3 contains 16 residues. The V gene's germline CDR1 is MNHEY and CDR2 SVGEGT. The J segment lost 3 bases and the V segment lost 2 bases, leaving 8 bases of the junction unmatched. TCRdb keeps only in-frame clones here, not all; method: immunoSEQ multiplex PCR. The sample contains about 320,000 clones, more than 75% of which appear only once. The sequenced sample was PBMCs or T cells enriched from blood (not recorded which). The clonotype comes from a man in his 60s who had recovered from COVID-19. V gene TRBV6-2 or TRBV6-3 combines with J gene TRBJ2-7, with 9 bases matching TRBD1. CDR3 sequence (DNA): TGTGCCAGCAGTTACCTGGGACAGGGTACTTTCTACGAGCAGTACTTC. Its protein product is CASSYLGQGTFYEQYF.